Presented here are 17 T cell receptor beta chains from one specimen sequenced in a study of cytomegalovirus exposure and HLA in healthy donors. Use of 60 Vbeta and 13 Jbeta primers characterized the PCR. Repertoires were generated with immunoSEQ multiplex PCR, while TCRdb's copy carries only in-frame clones and drops some. The sample's table shows 180,000 or so clones. Material: PBMCs. These receptor sequences come from a woman under 30 in good health and CMV-seropositive.

The V gene is TRBV7-6, the J gene TRBJ2-5; a possible D gene is TRBD2 (5 bases). The CDR3 totals 16 residues. The germline gives CDR1 SGHVS, CDR2 FNYEAQ. The ends were cut back, 5 bases at V and 5 bases at J, with 21 bases in the middle. CDR3 in DNA: TGTGCCAGCAGCCCGACTGGTGGGGTTGGCGGGGAGACCCAGTACTTC. It codes for CASSPTGGVGGETQYF.

The V call is TRBV27, the J call TRBJ2-2; D is unclear. The V gene's germline CDR1 is MNHEY and CDR2 SMNVEV (reference sequence). Trimming cost V 6 bases and J 1 base, with 6 bases left between them. The CDR3 length is 13 residues. CDR3 loop: CASSLRNTGELFF. CDR3 nucleotide sequence: TGTGCCAGCAGCCTTAGGAACACCGGGGAGCTGTTTTTT.

The rearrangement joins TRBV7-2 to TRBJ2-1; D might be TRBD1 (6 bases). V gave up 6 bases and J gave up 0 bases, with 12 bases separating them. From germline, CDR1 is SGHTA and CDR2 FQGNSA. This CDR3 contains 15 residues. The DNA for the CDR3 is TGTGCCAGCAGTCGGGACACGAGCTCCTACAATGAGCAGTTCTTC. Protein: CASSRDTSSYNEQFF.

This chain joins TRBV19 and TRBJ2-1, with D possibly TRBD1 on 5 matching bases. The CDR3 is 18 residues long. Deletions cut 4 bases from V and 6 bases from J, with 25 bases between. CDR1 and CDR2 from the germline V gene are LNHDA and SQIVND (reference sequence). The CDR3 DNA reads TGTGCCAGTAGTAAGGGCCCCTATGGGGCCCGGAATATCAATGAGCAGTTCTTC. Translating gives CASSKGPYGARNINEQFF.

The chain has TRBV19 and TRBJ1-5; TRBD1 is a possible D gene (6 bases). The germline V and J ends were trimmed by 5 bases and 5 bases, with 13 bases remaining between them. This CDR3 is 14 amino acids long. The germline gives CDR1 LNHDA, CDR2 SQIVND (reference sequence). The CDR3 DNA is TGTGCCAGTAGTGACACAGGGTATGATCAGCCCCAGCATTTT. This translates into CASSDTGYDQPQHF.

This chain connects TRBV4-3 to TRBJ1-2, with 12 bases that match TRBD1. The germline gives CDR1 LGHNA, CDR2 YSLEER. The trim removed 3 bases at V and 5 bases at J, leaving 7 bases unmatched. CDR3 size: 16 residues. The CDR3 DNA sequence: TGCGCCAGCAGCCACCAACCGGGACAGGGGGCGTATGGCTACACCTTC. It yields the protein CASSHQPGQGAYGYTF.

The chain combines TRBV10-3 with TRBJ2-7; the D gene is possibly TRBD1 (6 bases). With 0 bases removed from V and 1 base from J, the gap between germline ends came to 10 bases. Germline-derived CDR1 and CDR2 are ENHRY and SYGVKD. This CDR3 spans 15 amino acids. CDR3 sequence (DNA): TGTGCCATCAGTGAGTCGGGGGCTGGGTCCTACGAGCAGTACTTC. This encodes CAISESGAGSYEQYF.

The chain employs TRBV6-6 and TRBJ1-1; 10 bases line up with TRBD1. Germline V CDR1 and CDR2: MNHNY, SVGAGI (reference sequence). CDR3 size: 15 residues. The V gene end was trimmed by 4 bases and the J gene end by 1 base; junction bases not matched to a gene: 3. The CDR3 DNA sequence: TGTGCCAGCAGTTCCCGGGACAGGGGGAACACTGAAGCTTTCTTT. It encodes CASSSRDRGNTEAFF.

This sequence joins TRBV11-2 and TRBJ1-5; TRBD1 aligns across 10 bases. The CDR3 runs 16 residues. CDR1 is SGHAT and CDR2 is FQNNGV in the germline V gene. V gave up 8 bases and J gave up 8 bases; unmatched junction bases: 15. The CDR3 sequence is CASPILGDRGQEPQHF. CDR3 nucleotides: TGTGCCAGCCCTATCCTCGGCGACAGGGGGCAGGAGCCCCAGCATTTT. Supplemented by reference TRBV11-2 and TRBJ1-5, the full variable domain reads EAGVAQSPRYKIIEKRQSVAFWCNPISGHATLYWYQQILGQGPKLLIQFQNNGVVDDSQLPKDRFSAERLKGVDSTLKIQPAKLEDSAVYLCASPILGDRGQEPQHFGDGTRLSIL.

The chain links TRBV19 to TRBJ1-4, with 8 bases identical to TRBD1. After removal of 6 bases from V and 1 base from J, the junction contained 13 bases not matched to a gene. The CDR3 is 18 amino acids. Per the germline V gene, CDR1 is LNHDA and CDR2 is SQIVND (reference sequence). CDR3 sequence reads: CASRDPTRQGRTNEKLFF. The CDR3 nucleotides are TGTGCCAGTAGAGATCCTACTCGACAGGGGAGAACTAATGAAAAACTGTTTTTT.

CDR3 in DNA: TGTGCCAGCAGTAGCCCGAGCCCGGTAAAGACCCAGTACTTC. Protein product: CASSSPSPVKTQYF. This chain uses TRBV6-5 with TRBJ2-5; D call uncertain. Trimming stripped 5 bases from V and 6 bases from J, with 16 bases between. Germline V gene lookup returns CDR1 MNHEY and CDR2 SVGAGI. The length of the CDR3 is 14 residues.

This sequence joins TRBV19 and TRBJ2-2; 12 bases fit TRBD2. CDR1 is LNHDA, CDR2 SQIVND, per germline (reference sequence). Unmatched junction bases numbered 5, after V lost 8 bases and J lost 1 base. The CDR3 spans 16 residues. In DNA, the CDR3 is TGTGCCAGTCGACTAGCGGGAGTCCTGAACACCGGGGAGCTGTTTTTT. Amino acid sequence: CASRLAGVLNTGELFF.

This chain joins TRBV19 and TRBJ1-2; 7 nucleotides line up with TRBD1. The V and J ends lost 5 bases and 2 bases, in that order; junction bases with no gene match: 8. The CDR3 has 15 amino acids. Germline assignment: CDR1 LNHDA and CDR2 SQIVND (reference sequence). CDR3 sequence (DNA): TGTGCCAGTAGTCCAAACCCGACAGGGAACTATGGCTACACCTTC. It translates to CASSPNPTGNYGYTF.

This rearrangement joins TRBV2 to TRBJ1-2; D is unclear. This CDR3 is 14 amino acids long. With 6 bases removed from V and 3 bases from J, the gap between germline ends came to 14 bases. CDR1 and CDR2 from the germline V gene are SNHLY and FYNNEI. This CDR3 is CASREREGDYGYTF. The CDR3 DNA is TGTGCCAGCAGGGAGCGGGAGGGTGACTATGGCTACACCTTC.

The chain recombines TRBV11-3 with TRBJ2-1; a weak D match, TRBD2 (6 bases). V gave up 4 bases and J gave up 8 bases, with 15 bases separating them. The CDR3 loop spans 14 amino acids. Germline values: CDR1 SGHNT, CDR2 YENEEA. CDR3 residues: CASSSKGTGDEQFF. The CDR3 bases are TGTGCCAGCAGCTCGAAGGGGACGGGGGATGAGCAGTTCTTC. Drawing the rest from reference TRBV11-3 and TRBJ2-1, the complete variable domain is EAGVVQSPRYKIIEKKQPVAFWCNPISGHNTLYWYLQNLGQGPELLIRYENEEAVDDSQLPKDRFSAERLKGVDSTLKIQPAELGDSAVYLCASSSKGTGDEQFFGPGTRLTVL.

As DNA, the CDR3 is TGTGCCATCCGGCCTGCGGGACCCGCACGCAATGAGCAGTTCTTC. Encoded protein: CAIRPAGPARNEQFF. J is TRBJ2-1 and V is TRBV10-3; D is perhaps TRBD2 (6 bases). The germline V gene has CDR1 ENHRY and CDR2 SYGVKD. This CDR3 spans 15 amino acids. Trimming took off 8 bases at V and 6 bases at J, with 20 bases between the two ends.

This rearrangement joins TRBV5-1 to TRBJ1-2; 11 nucleotides agree with TRBD1. CDR3 length equals 14 residues. Germline V gene lookup returns CDR1 SGHRS and CDR2 YFSETQ. The V segment lost 7 bases and the J segment 5 bases; nucleotides outside the gene matches: 7. DNA of the CDR3: TGCGCCAGCCGACCGGGACAGGGGGTTTATGGCTACACCTTC. Its protein is CASRPGQGVYGYTF.